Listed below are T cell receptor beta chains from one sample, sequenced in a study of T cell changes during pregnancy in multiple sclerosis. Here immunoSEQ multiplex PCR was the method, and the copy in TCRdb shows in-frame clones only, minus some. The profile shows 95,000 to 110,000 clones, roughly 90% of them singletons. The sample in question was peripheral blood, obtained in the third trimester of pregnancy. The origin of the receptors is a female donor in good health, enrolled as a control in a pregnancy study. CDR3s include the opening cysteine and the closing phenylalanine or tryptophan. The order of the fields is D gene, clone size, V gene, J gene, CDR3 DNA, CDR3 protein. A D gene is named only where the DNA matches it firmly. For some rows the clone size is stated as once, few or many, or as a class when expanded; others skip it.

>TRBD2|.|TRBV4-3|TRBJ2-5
TGCGCCAGCAGCCAAATTGGGCAGCGGGGCGAGACCCAGTACTTC
CASSQIGQRGETQYF
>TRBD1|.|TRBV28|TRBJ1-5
TGTGCCAGCAGTCTATGGACAGGGTCTGGAGATAGCAATCAGCCCCAGCATTTT
CASSLWTGSGDSNQPQHF
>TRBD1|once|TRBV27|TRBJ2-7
TGTGCCAGCAGTCTAGGGGGCTCCTACTACGAGCAGTACTTC
CASSLGGSYYEQYF
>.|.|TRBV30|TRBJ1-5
TGTGCCTGGAGCCGACAGAGCAATCAGCCCCAGCATTTT
CAWSRQSNQPQHF
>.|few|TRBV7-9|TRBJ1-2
TGTGCCAGCAGCTTAGCGGAGGCAAACTATGGCTACACCTTC
CASSLAEANYGYTF
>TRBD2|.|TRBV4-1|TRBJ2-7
TGCGCCAGCAGCCAAGTCTCGAATCTAGCGGGGGAGCAGTACTTC
CASSQVSNLAGEQYF
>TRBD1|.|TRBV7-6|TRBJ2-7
TGTGCCAGCAGCTTAAATTTACCGGGGACAGGGGCTATAGAGCAGTACTTC
CASSLNLPGTGAIEQYF
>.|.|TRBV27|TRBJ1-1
TGTGCCAGCCGTGGGCAACAGGGCGGGACTGAAGCTTTCTTT
CASRGQQGGTEAFF
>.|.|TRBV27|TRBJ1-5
TGTGCCAGCAGTTCCCACATCCGGCGGGGCAATCAGCCCCAGCATTTT
CASSSHIRRGNQPQHF
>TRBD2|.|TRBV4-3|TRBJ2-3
TGCGCCAGCAGCCAAGAGCGGGGGGTTACAGATACGCAGTATTTT
CASSQERGVTDTQYF
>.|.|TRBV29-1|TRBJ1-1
TGCAGCGTTGAACGGGCGGGGTTAGGCGCTGAAGCTTTCTTT
CSVERAGLGAEAFF
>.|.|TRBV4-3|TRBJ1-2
TGCGCCAGCAGCCAAGATCCGGGAGTGGGCGGCTACACCTTC
CASSQDPGVGGYTF
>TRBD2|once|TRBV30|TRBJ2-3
TGTGCCTGGAGTGCCCTAGCGGGGGGCCCCGCCGATACGCAGTATTTT
CAWSALAGGPADTQYF
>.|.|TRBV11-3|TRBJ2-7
TGTGCCAGCAGCCTCGGGAGCTACGAGCAGTACTTC
CASSLGSYEQYF
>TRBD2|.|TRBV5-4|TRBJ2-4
TGTGCCAGCAGCTCGGATAGCGGGGGGGCGCACATTCAGTACTTC
CASSSDSGGAHIQYF
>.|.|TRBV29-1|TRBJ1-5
TGCAGCGTTGCAGGGAGGGGTGGACAGCCCCAGCATTTT
CSVAGRGGQPQHF
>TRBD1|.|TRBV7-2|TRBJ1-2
TGTGCCAGCAGCTTCACAGGGGGCGCGAGTCTCCCCTATGGCTACACCTTC
CASSFTGGASLPYGYTF
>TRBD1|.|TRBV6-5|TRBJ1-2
TGTGCCAGCAGACCGGGGACAGGTGCCTATGGCTACACCTTC
CASRPGTGAYGYTF
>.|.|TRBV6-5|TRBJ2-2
TGTGCCAGCGTACAGGGATCGAACACCGGGGAGCTGTTTTTT
CASVQGSNTGELFF
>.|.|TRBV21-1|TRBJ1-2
TGTGCCAGCAGCAAAGTGGGGGGATGGAACTATGGCTACACCTTC
CASSKVGGWNYGYTF
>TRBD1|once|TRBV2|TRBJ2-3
TGTGCCAGCAGTATTCGGGACAGCAGCACAGATACGCAGTATTTT
CASSIRDSSTDTQYF
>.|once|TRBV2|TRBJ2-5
TGTGCCAGCAGTACTGGTTTTGGAGAGACCCAGTACTTC
CASSTGFGETQYF
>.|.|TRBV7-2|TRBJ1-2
TGTGCCAGCAGCTTAACAGGGTCAACCTATGGCTACACCTTC
CASSLTGSTYGYTF
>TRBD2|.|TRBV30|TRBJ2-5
TGTGCCTGGAGTGGGGTTGGCGGGGGGTCCCAAGAGACCCAGTACTTC
CAWSGVGGGSQETQYF
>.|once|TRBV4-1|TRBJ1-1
TGCGCCAGCAGCCTTCTTCCGCCAGGGTTGGGTGGTGAAGCTTTCTTT
CASSLLPPGLGGEAFF
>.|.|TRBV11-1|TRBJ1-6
TGTGCCAGCAGCTTGGGAGCCGATAATTCACCCCTCCACTTT
CASSLGADNSPLHF
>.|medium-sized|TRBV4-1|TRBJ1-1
TGCGCCAGCAGCCAAGAGACAGCCATGAACACTGAAGCTTTCTTT
CASSQETAMNTEAFF
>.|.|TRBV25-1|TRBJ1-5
TGTGCCAGCAGCCTCGCGGGGGGCGATCAGCCCCAGCATTTT
CASSLAGGDQPQHF
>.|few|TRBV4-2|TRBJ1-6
TGTGCCAGCAGCCAAGAAGGACAGACCTCCTATAATTCACCCCTCCACTTT
CASSQEGQTSYNSPLHF
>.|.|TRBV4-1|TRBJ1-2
TGCGCCAGCAGTGAGGGTACCATTAACTATGGCTACACCTTC
CASSEGTINYGYTF
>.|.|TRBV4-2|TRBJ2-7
TGTGCCAGCAGCCAAGAGGGCCGGTCGGACTCCTACGAGCAGTACTTC
CASSQEGRSDSYEQYF
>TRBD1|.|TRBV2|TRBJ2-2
TGTGCCAGCAGGGACAGGGAAGGGACTGCCGGGGAGCTGTTTTTT
CASRDREGTAGELFF
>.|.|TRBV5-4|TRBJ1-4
TGTGCCAGCAGCTTGGACAGCTATGAAAAACTGTTTTTT
CASSLDSYEKLFF
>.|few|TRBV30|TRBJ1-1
TGTGCCTGGAACGTTGGGCGGGTGAACACTGAAGCTTTCTTT
CAWNVGRVNTEAFF
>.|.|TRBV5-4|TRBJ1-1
TGTGCCAGCAGCTCGTCGGACAGTCGCGCTGAAGCTTTCTTT
CASSSSDSRAEAFF
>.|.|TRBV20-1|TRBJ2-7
TGCACCATCTCACAGGGCTACGAGCAGTACTTC
CTISQGYEQYF
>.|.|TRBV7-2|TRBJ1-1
TGTGCCAGCAGCTTAGCGCTGAGTAAGGGGGTCACTGAAGCTTTCTTT
CASSLALSKGVTEAFF
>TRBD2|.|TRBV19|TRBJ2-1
TGTGCCAGTAGTACCATAGCGGGGGGGAATGAGCAGTTCTTC
CASSTIAGGNEQFF
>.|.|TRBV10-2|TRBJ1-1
TGCGCCAGCAGTGAGTCGAGAGACACTGAAGCTTTCTTT
CASSESRDTEAFF
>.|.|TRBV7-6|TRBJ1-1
TGTGCCAGCAGCCCGACCTCTAGCAGGGGCTTCAGAACTGAAGCTTTCTTT
CASSPTSSRGFRTEAFF
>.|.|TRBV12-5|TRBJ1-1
TGTGCTAGTGGTTTGGGCCTAACCTCGGGACTAGGCACTGAAGCTTTCTTT
CASGLGLTSGLGTEAFF
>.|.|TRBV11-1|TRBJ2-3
TGTGCCAGCGGTCGGACAGAAAACACAGATACGCAGTATTTT
CASGRTENTDTQYF
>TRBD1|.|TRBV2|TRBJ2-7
TGTGCCAGCGGTCGAGACAGGGTCTACGAGCAGTACTTC
CASGRDRVYEQYF
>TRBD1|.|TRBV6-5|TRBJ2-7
TGTGCCAGCAGTTATCCCGACAGGGGGTACGAGCAGTACTTC
CASSYPDRGYEQYF
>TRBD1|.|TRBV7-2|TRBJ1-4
TGTGCCAGCAGCGGACAGGTTAATGAAAAACTGTTTTTT
CASSGQVNEKLFF
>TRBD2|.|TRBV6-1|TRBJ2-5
TGTGCCAGCAGTGAAGCGCTCGGGGAGGGAGAGACCCAGTACTTC
CASSEALGEGETQYF